Presented here are 11 T cell receptor beta chains from one specimen sequenced in a study of blood T cell repertoires in COVID-19. Sequenced by immunoSEQ multiplex PCR; TCRdb stores in-frame clones only, minus some. The table shows around 13,000 clones, with just over 85% occurring only once. Sequencing was performed on peripheral blood. The receptors stem from a human donor in a cohort sampled during active COVID-19.

This clone appeared once. The V gene is TRBV5-1, the J gene TRBJ1-1, with D unresolved. The CDR3 runs to 15 residues. Germline CDR1 reads SGHRS; CDR2 reads YFSETQ. Between the trimmed V and J ends, which lost 1 base and 2 bases, there was a span of 12 bases. CDR3 sequence: CASSLLPGLNTEAFF. The CDR3 nucleotides are TGCGCCAGCAGCTTGCTACCAGGACTCAACACTGAAGCTTTCTTT.

The gene calls are TRBV30 and TRBJ2-7; 7 bases are a match to TRBD1. V shed 5 bases, J shed 2 bases, and the junction held 3 bases outside the gene matches. Germline CDR1 GTSNPN, CDR2 SVGIG (reference sequence). CDR3 length: 12 amino acids. The CDR3 loop is CAWGTAPYEQYF. The DNA for the CDR3 is TGTGCCTGGGGGACAGCGCCCTACGAGCAGTACTTC.

The chain combines TRBV5-4 with TRBJ2-1; D is perhaps TRBD1 (8 bases). V was shortened by 3 bases and J by 9 bases, with 16 bases between the two germline ends. Germline V gene data show CDR1 as SGHNT and CDR2 as YYREEE (reference sequence). CDR3 length: 14 residues. In nucleotides, the CDR3 is TGTGCCAGCAGCTCACCACAGGGGGGGGTTGAGCAGTTCTTC. It translates to CASSSPQGGVEQFF. Drawing the rest from reference TRBV5-4 and TRBJ2-1, the complete variable domain is ETGVTQSPTHLIKTRGQQVTLRCSSQSGHNTVSWYQQALGQGPQFIFQYYREEENGRGNFPPRFSGLQFPNYSSELNVNALELDDSALYLCASSSPQGGVEQFFGPGTRLTVL.

In its sample, this clone was seen once. The chain couples TRBV6-6 to TRBJ1-2; TRBD1 might be the D (6 bases). The V and J ends lost 7 bases and 5 bases respectively, with 11 bases between them. The length of the CDR3 is 12 residues. Germline assignment: CDR1 MNHNY and CDR2 SVGAGI (reference sequence). CDR3 sequence (DNA): TGTGCCAGCAATGGACAGAGTTATGGCTACACCTTC. It encodes CASNGQSYGYTF.

The rearrangement links TRBV5-1 to TRBJ2-7; 11 nucleotides line up with TRBD2. This CDR3 contains 14 residues. The V gene's germline CDR1 is SGHRS and CDR2 YFSETQ. The junction had 7 bases not matched to a gene; V was cut back by 2 bases and J by 9 bases. CDR3 region: CASSLELAGDGQYF. The CDR3 DNA reads as TGCGCCAGCAGCTTAGAACTAGCGGGGGACGGGCAGTACTTC.

The rearrangement uses TRBV19 and TRBJ2-3, with 9 bases matching TRBD1. CDR1 and CDR2 (germline): LNHDA, SQIVND (reference sequence). This CDR3 has 16 residues. Unmatched junction bases numbered 8, after V lost 4 bases and J lost 3 bases. The CDR3 spells CASSTIDRGSTDTQYF. The CDR3 DNA reads as TGTGCCAGTAGTACAATTGACAGGGGGTCGACAGATACGCAGTATTTT.

The J gene is TRBJ2-2, the V gene TRBV28; no reliable D call. The CDR3 runs 15 residues. Trimming removed 5 bases at V and 0 bases at J, with 10 bases between. Germline CDR1 MDHEN, CDR2 SYDVKM. The CDR3 bases are TGTGCCAGCAGTGTGGGCAGTTCGAACACCGGGGAGCTGTTTTTT. Its translation is CASSVGSSNTGELFF.

The chain carries TRBV14 and TRBJ2-5; 12 bases align to TRBD1. The V segment lost 4 bases and the J segment 7 bases; nucleotides outside the gene matches: 19. CDR3 length: 19 amino acids. Germline V lookup: CDR1 SGHDN, CDR2 FVKESK. CDR3 amino acids: CASSPRPGTGGQLGGTQYF. CDR3 sequence (DNA): TGTGCCAGCAGCCCACGACCCGGGACAGGGGGCCAACTTGGAGGGACCCAGTACTTC.

V is TRBV30 and J is TRBJ1-5; D is ambiguous. Germline V gene lookup returns CDR1 GTSNPN and CDR2 SVGIG (reference sequence). V shed 5 bases and J shed 3 bases, with 8 bases lying between them. The CDR3 consists of 12 residues. The CDR3 coding sequence is TGTGCCTGGGGTCAAAACAATCAGCCCCAGCATTTT. This gives the protein CAWGQNNQPQHF.

This rearrangement joins TRBV6-5 to TRBJ1-2; 10 bases agree with TRBD1. Trimming removed 6 bases from V and 1 base from J; junction bases left unmatched: 5. Germline V CDR1 and CDR2: MNHEY, SVGAGI. This CDR3 comprises 15 residues. CDR3 nucleotide sequence: TGTGCCAGCAGCCTGACAGGGGGCGATAACTATGGCTACACCTTC. It codes for CASSLTGGDNYGYTF.

The V and J genes are TRBV5-5 and TRBJ2-1; 7 nucleotides match TRBD2. Germline V CDR1 and CDR2: SGHKS, YYEKEE (reference sequence). The CDR3 runs to 17 residues. The V gene end was trimmed by 4 bases and the J gene end by 7 bases; junction bases not matched to a gene: 17. The CDR3 here is CASSPRLGAGRGNEQFF. The CDR3 nucleotides are TGTGCCAGCAGCCCTCGGCTAGGAGCGGGAAGAGGGAATGAGCAGTTCTTC.